These T cell receptor beta chains were read from a single sample in a study of blood T cells in healthy people across ages. MiXCR was run by TCRdb on the 5' RACE reads, yielding one entry per CDR3 protein. The sample yields around 780,000 distinct CDR3 sequences, roughly 24% seen once. The same specimen was also included in a second study, on T cells of mothers and their children.

The material sequenced was blood. These receptor sequences come from a boy younger than 18 in good health. CDR3s leave out the opening cysteine and the closing phenylalanine or tryptophan. Part of the rows lack a size; the others show once, few, many or a class for expanded clones.

j_gene	v_gene	abundance	len	CDR3aa
TRBJ2-1	TRBV13	NA	11	ASSDITRGEQF
TRBJ1-2	TRBV6-1	NA	8	ASSDEGYT
TRBJ2-2	TRBV6-1	NA	16	ASSRSFPLGPNTGELF
TRBJ1-2	TRBV11-2	many	13	ASSLNRGGGYGYT
TRBJ2-6	TRBV5-1	few	16	ASSLEGQGASGANVLT
TRBJ1-6	TRBV10-3	NA	14	AISEGTGANNSPLH
TRBJ2-7	TRBV28	NA	13	ASSFSGPMESEQY
TRBJ1-1	TRBV7-9	NA	16	ASSLVWQGANLNTEAF
TRBJ1-2	TRBV9	NA	12	ASSPLGDSYGYT
TRBJ1-1	TRBV6-6	NA	9	ASSLNRAAF
TRBJ2-4	TRBV20-1	NA	13	SAEGGPSRENIQY
TRBJ2-3	TRBV7-2	NA	13	ASSPSGRPTDTQY
TRBJ1-1	TRBV5-6	NA	13	ASSFWDMMNTEAF
TRBJ2-6	TRBV7-9	once	14	ASSLVVVTGANVLT
TRBJ2-5	TRBV18	NA	11	ASSTNGQETQY
TRBJ2-3	TRBV29-1	few	13	SEKTGLLSTDTQY
TRBJ2-5	TRBV18	few	10	ASSPEGAKQY
TRBJ2-2	TRBV10-3	NA	12	AIRTSGVSGELF
TRBJ2-4	TRBV5-1	few	14	ASSPLTGDAKNIQY
TRBJ1-3	TRBV12-3/TRBV12-4	few	12	ASSFTDSGNTIY